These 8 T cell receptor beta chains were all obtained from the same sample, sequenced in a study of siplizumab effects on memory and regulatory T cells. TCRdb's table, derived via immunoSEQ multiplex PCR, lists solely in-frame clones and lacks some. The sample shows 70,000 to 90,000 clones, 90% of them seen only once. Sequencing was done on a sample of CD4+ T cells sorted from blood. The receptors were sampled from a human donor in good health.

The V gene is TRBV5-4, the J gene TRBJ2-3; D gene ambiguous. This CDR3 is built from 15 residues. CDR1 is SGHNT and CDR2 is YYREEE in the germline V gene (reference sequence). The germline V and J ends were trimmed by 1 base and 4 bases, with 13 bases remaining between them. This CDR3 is CASSLNSLGADTQYF. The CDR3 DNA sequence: TGTGCCAGCAGCTTGAACAGTCTTGGAGCAGATACGCAGTATTTT.

The CDR3, as DNA: TGTGCCAGCAGCTCGGGACAGGGGGCGTTAGATACGCAGTATTTT. Translating gives CASSSGQGALDTQYF. This chain connects TRBV7-3 to TRBJ2-3, with TRBD1 identical over 12 bases. J was trimmed by 5 bases and V by 4 bases; bases with no gene match: 4. CDR3 length: 15 amino acids. The germline gives CDR1 SGHTA, CDR2 FQGTGA.

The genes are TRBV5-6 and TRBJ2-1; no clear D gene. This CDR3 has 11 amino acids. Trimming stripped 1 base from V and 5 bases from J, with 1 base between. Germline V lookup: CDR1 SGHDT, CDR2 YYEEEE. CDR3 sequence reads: CASSLNNEQFF. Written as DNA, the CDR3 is TGTGCCAGCAGCTTGAACAATGAGCAGTTCTTC.

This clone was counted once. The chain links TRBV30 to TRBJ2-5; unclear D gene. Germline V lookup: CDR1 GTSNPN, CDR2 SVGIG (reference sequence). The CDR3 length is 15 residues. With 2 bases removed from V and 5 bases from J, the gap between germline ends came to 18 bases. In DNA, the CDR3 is TGTGCCTGGAGTAGGCTACTCCCTGGTCGGGAGACCCAGTACTTC. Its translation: CAWSRLLPGRETQYF. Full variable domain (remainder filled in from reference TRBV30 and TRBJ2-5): SQTIHQWPATLVQPVGSPLSLECTVEGTSNPNLYWYRQAAGRGLQLLFYSVGIGQISSEVPQNLSASRPQDRQFILSSKKLLLSDSGFYLCAWSRLLPGRETQYFGPGTRLLVL.

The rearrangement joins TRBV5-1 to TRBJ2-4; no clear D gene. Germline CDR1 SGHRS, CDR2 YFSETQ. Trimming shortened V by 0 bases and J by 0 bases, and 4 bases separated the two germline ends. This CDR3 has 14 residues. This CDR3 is CASSLEGAKNIQYF. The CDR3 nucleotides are TGCGCCAGCAGCTTGGAGGGAGCCAAAAACATTCAGTACTTC.

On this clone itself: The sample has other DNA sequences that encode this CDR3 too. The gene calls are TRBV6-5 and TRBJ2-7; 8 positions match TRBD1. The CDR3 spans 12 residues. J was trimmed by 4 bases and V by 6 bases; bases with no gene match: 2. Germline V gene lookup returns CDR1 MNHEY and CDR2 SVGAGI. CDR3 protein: CASRDRVYEQYF. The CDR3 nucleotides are TGTGCCAGCAGGGACAGGGTTTACGAGCAGTACTTC.

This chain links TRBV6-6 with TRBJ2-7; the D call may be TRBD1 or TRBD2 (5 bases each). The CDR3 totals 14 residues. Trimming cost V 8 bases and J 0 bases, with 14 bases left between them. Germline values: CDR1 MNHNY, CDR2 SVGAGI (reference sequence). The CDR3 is CASRDWGSSYEQYF. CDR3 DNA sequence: TGTGCCAGCCGTGACTGGGGGAGCTCCTACGAGCAGTACTTC.

The DNA for the CDR3 is TGTGCCAGCAGCTTGAGCGGGGGTACGTACGAGCAGTACTTC. It yields the protein CASSLSGGTYEQYF. The chain carries TRBV6-6 and TRBJ2-7; 8 bases are shared with TRBD2. The V gene's germline CDR1 is MNHNY and CDR2 SVGAGI (reference sequence). The CDR3 consists of 14 residues. V was clipped by 6 bases and J by 4 bases; unmatched bases: 8.